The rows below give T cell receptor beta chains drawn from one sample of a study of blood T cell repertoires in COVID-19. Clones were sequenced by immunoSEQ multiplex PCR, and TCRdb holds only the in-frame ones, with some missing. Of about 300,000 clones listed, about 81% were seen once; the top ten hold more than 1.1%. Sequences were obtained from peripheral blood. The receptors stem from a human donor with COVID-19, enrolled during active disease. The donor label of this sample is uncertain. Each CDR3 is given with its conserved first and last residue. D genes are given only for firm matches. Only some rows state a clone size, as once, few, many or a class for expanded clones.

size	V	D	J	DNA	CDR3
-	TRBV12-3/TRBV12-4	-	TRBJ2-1	TGTGCCAGCAGCAGATACAATGAGCAGTTCTTC	CASSRYNEQFF
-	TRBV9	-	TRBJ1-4	TGTGCCAGCAGCCCCGGGGGTCAGCCTCTTGAAAAACTGTTTTTT	CASSPGGQPLEKLFF
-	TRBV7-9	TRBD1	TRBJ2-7	TGTGCCAGCAGCCGAGGACAGGGTTTCTACGAGCAGTACTTC	CASSRGQGFYEQYF
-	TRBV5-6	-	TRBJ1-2	TGTGCCAGCAGCCCGACAGGCTTCTATGGCTACACCTTC	CASSPTGFYGYTF
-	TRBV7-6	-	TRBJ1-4	TGTGCCAGCAGCTTAGGACCCGTCAGGGGCTCGGGGAATGAAAAACTGTTTTTT	CASSLGPVRGSGNEKLFF
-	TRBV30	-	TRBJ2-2	TGTGCCTGGAGGAGAGACAGTAACACCGGGGAGCTGTTTTTT	CAWRRDSNTGELFF
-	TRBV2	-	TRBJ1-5	TGTGCCAGCAGCAGAGGCCCGAATCAGCCCCAGCATTTT	CASSRGPNQPQHF
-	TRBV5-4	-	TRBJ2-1	TGTGCCAGCAGCCCTCGGCGGCTAGCCAACAATGAGCAGTTCTTC	CASSPRRLANNEQFF
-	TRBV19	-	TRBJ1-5	TGTGCCAGTAGTATAGGGCAGGGTGGGGTACAGCCCCAGCATTTT	CASSIGQGGVQPQHF
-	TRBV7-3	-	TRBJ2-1	TGTGCCAGCAGCTTAACGGGCAAACTAGGAGGTGAGCAGTTCTTC	CASSLTGKLGGEQFF
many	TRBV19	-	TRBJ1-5	TGTGCCAGCTGCGACAGGTCCTATAGCAATCAGCCCCAGCATTTT	CASCDRSYSNQPQHF
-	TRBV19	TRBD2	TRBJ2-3	TGTGCCAGTAGTCCGGGACTAGCAACAGATACGCAGTATTTT	CASSPGLATDTQYF
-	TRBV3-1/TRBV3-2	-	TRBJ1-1	TGTGCCAGCAGCCAATTGGAGGGGAACACTGAAGCTTTCTTT	CASSQLEGNTEAFF
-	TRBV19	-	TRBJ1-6	TGTGCCAGTACAGTAGCCTACGCTCTCGGGGACTCCTATAATTCACCCCTCCACTTT	CASTVAYALGDSYNSPLHF
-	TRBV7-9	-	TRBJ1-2	TGTGCCAGCAGCCCTTCGGACAGTCTGGCCGTCAGTGGCTACACCTTC	CASSPSDSLAVSGYTF
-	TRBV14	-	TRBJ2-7	TGTGCCAGCAGGCGGGACCCAAGGGGCGAGCAGTACTTC	CASRRDPRGEQYF
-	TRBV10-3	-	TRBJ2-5	TGTGCGGCCGGGTCGTACCAAGAGACCCAGTACTTC	CAAGSYQETQYF
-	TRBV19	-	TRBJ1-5	TGTGCCAGTAGTATGGCCCCCGGGGGCAATCAGCCCCAGCATTTT	CASSMAPGGNQPQHF
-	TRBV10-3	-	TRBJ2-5	TGTGCCATCAGTGAGCCTACAGATGGCACAGCTCAAGAGACCCAGTACTTC	CAISEPTDGTAQETQYF
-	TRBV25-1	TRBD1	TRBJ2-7	TGTGCCAGCAGTGTGGGACAGGGCACCTACGAGCAGTACTTC	CASSVGQGTYEQYF
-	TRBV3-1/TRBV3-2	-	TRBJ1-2	TGTGCCAGCAGCCGGGACAACAGCTATGGCTACACCTTC	CASSRDNSYGYTF
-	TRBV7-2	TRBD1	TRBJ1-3	TGTGCCAGCAGCCCTCGGACAGGGTCTGGAAACACCATATATTTT	CASSPRTGSGNTIYF
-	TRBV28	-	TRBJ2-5	TGTGCCGGAGCGGAGAGAAGGGCACAAGAGACCCAGTACTTC	CAGAERRAQETQYF
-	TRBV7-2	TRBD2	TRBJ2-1	TGTGCCAGCAGCCCACTAGCGGGCTCCTACAATGAGCAGTTCTTC	CASSPLAGSYNEQFF
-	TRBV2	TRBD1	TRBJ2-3	TGTGCCAGCAGTGGTGCAGTGGGGACAGGGAGGACAGATACGCAGTATTTT	CASSGAVGTGRTDTQYF